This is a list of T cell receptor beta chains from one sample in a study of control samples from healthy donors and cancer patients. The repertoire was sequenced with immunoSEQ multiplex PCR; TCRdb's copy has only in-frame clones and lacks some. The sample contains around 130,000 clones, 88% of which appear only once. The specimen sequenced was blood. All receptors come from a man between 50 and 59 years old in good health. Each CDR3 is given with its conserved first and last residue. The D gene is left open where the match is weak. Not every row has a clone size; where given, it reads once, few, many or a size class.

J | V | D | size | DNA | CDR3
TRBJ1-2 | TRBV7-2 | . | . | TGTGCCAGCAGCAGATGGCGGGCAGGGGAGACCTTC | CASSRWRAGETF
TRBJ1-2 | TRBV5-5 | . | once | TGTGCCAGCAGCCGAGACCGGGCCCAAAGGGGCTACACCTTC | CASSRDRAQRGYTF
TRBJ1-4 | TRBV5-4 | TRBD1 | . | TGTGCCAGCAGTATCAGGGGGGCTAATGAAAAACTGTTTTTT | CASSIRGANEKLFF
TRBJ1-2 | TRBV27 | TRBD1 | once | TGTGCCAGCAGTTTATCCGCGGACAGGGGCGGAGGCTACACCTTC | CASSLSADRGGGYTF
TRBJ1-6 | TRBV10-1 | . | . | TGCGCCAACCTGAGGTCACCCCTCCACTTT | CANLRSPLHF
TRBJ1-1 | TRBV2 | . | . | TGTGCCGGCAGAGCCGATGTTCGCACTGAAGCTTTCTTT | CAGRADVRTEAFF
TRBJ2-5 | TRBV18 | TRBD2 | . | TGTGCCAGCTCACCGGGACTACAAGAGACCCAGTACTTC | CASSPGLQETQYF
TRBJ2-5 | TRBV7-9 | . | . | TGTGCCAGCAGCTTAGTTGGCAGCCACCAAGAGACCCAGTACTTC | CASSLVGSHQETQYF
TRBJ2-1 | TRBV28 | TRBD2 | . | TGTGCCAGCAGTCTGGCTAGCGGGGGGGGTAATGAGCAGTTCTTC | CASSLASGGGNEQFF
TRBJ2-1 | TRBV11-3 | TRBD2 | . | TGTGCCAGCAGCTCCGGGACTAGCGGGGGCGGAGATGAGCAGTTCTTC | CASSSGTSGGGDEQFF
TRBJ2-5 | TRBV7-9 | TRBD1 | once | TGTGCCAGCAGCTCCCTGGACAGGGGGGTACAGACCCAGTACTTC | CASSSLDRGVQTQYF
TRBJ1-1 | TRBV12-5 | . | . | TGTGCTAGTGGTTTGGTACTGCCCCCCAGCACTGAAGCTTTCTTT | CASGLVLPPSTEAFF
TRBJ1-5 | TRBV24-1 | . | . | TGTGCCACGGGCGATGGGGCCAGCCAGCCCCAGCATTTT | CATGDGASQPQHF
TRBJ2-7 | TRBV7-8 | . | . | TGTGCCAGCAGCTCCGGACAGCTATACTACGAGCAGTACTTC | CASSSGQLYYEQYF
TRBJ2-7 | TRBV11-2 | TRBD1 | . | TGTGCCAGCAGCTTAATGATCGGGACAGGGGTCGAGCAGTACTTC | CASSLMIGTGVEQYF
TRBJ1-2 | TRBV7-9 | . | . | TGTGCCAGCAGCTCACCCCCAGGTGGCTACACCTTC | CASSSPPGGYTF
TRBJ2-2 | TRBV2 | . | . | TGTGCCAGCGCTCCGGGGGCCGTCGCACCCGGGGAGCTGTTTTTT | CASAPGAVAPGELFF
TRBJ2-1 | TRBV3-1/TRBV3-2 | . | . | TGTGCCAGCAGCGGAAGCCTCCCTGGTCTAGCAGGAAATGAGCAGTTCTTC | CASSGSLPGLAGNEQFF
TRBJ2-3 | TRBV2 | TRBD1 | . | TGTGCCAGCAGTGGGCAGGGGGTCGGAGATACGCAGTATTTT | CASSGQGVGDTQYF
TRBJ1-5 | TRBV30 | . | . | TGTGCCTGGAGTCCACGCGGACGGTTAAATCAGCCCCAGCATTTT | CAWSPRGRLNQPQHF
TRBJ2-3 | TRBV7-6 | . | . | TGTGCCAGCAGCTTAGGGTCCCCCCCGCAGTATTTT | CASSLGSPPQYF
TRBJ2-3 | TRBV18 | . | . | TGTGCCAGCTCACCGTGGGGCGGCACAGATACGCAGTATTTT | CASSPWGGTDTQYF
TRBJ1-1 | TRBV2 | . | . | TGTGCCAGCAGTGAGGCCGGCGGGAACACTGAAGCTTTCTTT | CASSEAGGNTEAFF
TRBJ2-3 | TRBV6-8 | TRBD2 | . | TGTGCCAGCAGCTGGCGAGCGGGGGGGGATAGCACAGATACGCAGTATTTT | CASSWRAGGDSTDTQYF
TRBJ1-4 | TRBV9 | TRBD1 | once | TGTGCCAGCAGCGTACAGACAGGGGACATTGAAAAACTGTTTTTT | CASSVQTGDIEKLFF
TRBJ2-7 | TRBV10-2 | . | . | TGCGCCAGCAGTGAGTCGGAGTACGAGCAGTACTTC | CASSESEYEQYF
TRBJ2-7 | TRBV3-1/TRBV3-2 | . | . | TGTGCCAGCAGCCAACGGGGGCGATACGAGCAGTACTTC | CASSQRGRYEQYF
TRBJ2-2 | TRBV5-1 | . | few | TGCGCCAGCAGCTTGGTTGGCGGGGAGCTGTTTTTT | CASSLVGGELFF
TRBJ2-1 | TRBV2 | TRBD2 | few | TGTGCCAGCAGCAATCTAGCGGGGGGGCCTGCGTTTGGCAATGAGCAGTTCTTC | CASSNLAGGPAFGNEQFF
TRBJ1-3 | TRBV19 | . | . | TGTGCCAGTAGGAAATCAGGGGCTGGAAACACCATATATTTT | CASRKSGAGNTIYF
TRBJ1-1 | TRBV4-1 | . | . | TGCGCCAGCAGCCAAGACCCCGGCCCGCCGGGGGTGAACACTGAAGCTTTCTTT | CASSQDPGPPGVNTEAFF
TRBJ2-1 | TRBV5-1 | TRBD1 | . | TGCGCCAGCAGACTAATCGGGACAGGGACCTCAAGTGGGATCTTC | CASRLIGTGTSSGIF
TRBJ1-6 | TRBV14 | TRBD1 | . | TGTGCCAGCAGCCAAGGGGACAGGAACAATTCACCCCTCCACTTT | CASSQGDRNNSPLHF
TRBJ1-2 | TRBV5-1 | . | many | TGCGCCAGCAGCCAGGGTGGAGGGTACTATGGCTACACCTTC | CASSQGGGYYGYTF
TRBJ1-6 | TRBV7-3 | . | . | TGTGCCAGCAGCCTCACGCCCGGCAATTCACCCCTCCACTTT | CASSLTPGNSPLHF
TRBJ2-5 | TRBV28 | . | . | TGTGCCAGCACTAAGGGCGGACAAGAGACCCAGTACTTC | CASTKGGQETQYF
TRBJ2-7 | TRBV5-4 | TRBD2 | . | TGTGCCAGCAGCTCAGTAGCGGGGGGCTTCTACGAGCAGTACTTC | CASSSVAGGFYEQYF
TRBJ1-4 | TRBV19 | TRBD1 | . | TGTGCCAGTAGTATTTATACAGGGGGCCGTAATGAAAAACTGTTTTTT | CASSIYTGGRNEKLFF
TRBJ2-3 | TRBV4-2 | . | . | TGTGCCAGCAGCCGAGATGCCATATCAGATACGCAGTATTTT | CASSRDAISDTQYF
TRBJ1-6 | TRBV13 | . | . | TGTGCCAGCAGCTCAACGACGGACTATAATTCACCCCTCCACTTT | CASSSTTDYNSPLHF
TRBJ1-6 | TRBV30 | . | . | TGTGCCTACTGGGGTAGGGACGGGTATAATTCACCCCTCCACTTT | CAYWGRDGYNSPLHF
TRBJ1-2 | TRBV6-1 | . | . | TGTGCCAGCAGTGAAGATCGGACGAATATCTATGGCTACACCTTC | CASSEDRTNIYGYTF
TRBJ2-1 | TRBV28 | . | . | TGTGCCACAGGCCCGGGGGGCCCCTCTGATGAGCAGTTCTTC | CATGPGGPSDEQFF
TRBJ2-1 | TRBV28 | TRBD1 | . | TGTGCCAGCAGTCCCGGGACAGGGGGCTACAATGAGCAGTTCTTC | CASSPGTGGYNEQFF
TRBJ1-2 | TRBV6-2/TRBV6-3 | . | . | TGTGCCAGCAGTTACTCGGGGGACGGATGGGGCTACACCTTC | CASSYSGDGWGYTF
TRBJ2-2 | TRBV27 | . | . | TGTGCCTCCCAGCAGCGGCGGACCTTTAACACCGGGGAGCTGTTTTTT | CASQQRRTFNTGELFF
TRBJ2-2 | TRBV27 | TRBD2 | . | TGTGCCAGCAGTTCCGGACTAGCGGGGGGCACCGGGGAGCTGTTTTTT | CASSSGLAGGTGELFF
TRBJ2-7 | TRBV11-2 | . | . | TGTGCCAGCAGTCAGGACCCAAAATCCTACGAGCAGTACTTC | CASSQDPKSYEQYF
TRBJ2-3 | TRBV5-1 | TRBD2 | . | TGCGCCAGCAGACAGTGGTCCCGGGTAGCGGGGGGCCACACAGATACGCAGTATTTT | CASRQWSRVAGGHTDTQYF
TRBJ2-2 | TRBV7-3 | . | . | TGTGCCAGCAGCCCCCAACATAGTACCGGGGAGCTGTTTTTT | CASSPQHSTGELFF
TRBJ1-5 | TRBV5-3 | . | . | TGTGCCAGAAGCTTGGCGTATTTCCCGGGCTTATTGCCCCTCAAGGTGGGGCATTTT | CARSLAYFPGLLPLKVGHF
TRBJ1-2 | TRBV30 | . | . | TGTGCCTGGATAGGGGACCATACTTATGGCTACACCTTC | CAWIGDHTYGYTF
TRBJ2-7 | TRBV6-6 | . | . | TGTGCCAGCAGTGTACACTACGAGCAGTACTTC | CASSVHYEQYF
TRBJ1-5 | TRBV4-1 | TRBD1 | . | TGCGCCAGCAGTCTCCGGGACAGGGTTTGGAATAGCAATCAGCCCCAGCATTTT | CASSLRDRVWNSNQPQHF